These T cell receptor beta chains were read from a single sample in a study of beta chain bispecific antibodies for T cell cancers. In TCRdb, the 5' RACE reads were re-called with MiXCR into one record per CDR3 protein. The sample yields about 20,000 distinct CDR3 sequences, about 2% seen once. These receptors have no identified antigens. The sequencing used healthy donor T cells cultured with leukemia cells, collected from a culture containing a bispecific antibody targeting TCR Vbeta12. These receptors were taken from a human donor in good health. Some clones in this sample may be carry-over from other donors' samples. The CDR3 runs from the conserved cysteine through the conserved F or W. The D gene is left open where the match is weak. Not all rows give a size; the values are once, few, many and, for expanded clones, a class.

v_call,clone_size,j_call,d_call,cdr3_aa,cdr3_nt
TRBV7-8,many,TRBJ2-3,TRBD2,CASSLGPAGVTLDTQYF,TGTGCCAGCAGCTTAGGGCCAGCGGGGGTTACCTTGGATACGCAGTATTTT
TRBV19,many,TRBJ2-1,NA,CASTLGQGINEQFF,TGTGCCAGTACCCTGGGGCAGGGCATCAATGAGCAGTTCTTC
TRBV28,many,TRBJ2-1,TRBD2,CASKVGGGSNEQFF,TGTGCCAGCAAAGTCGGCGGGGGATCAAATGAGCAGTTCTTC
TRBV2,many,TRBJ1-5,NA,CASHVGGGNQPQHF,TGTGCCAGCCACGTAGGGGGGGGCAATCAGCCCCAGCATTTT
TRBV6-6,few,TRBJ2-4,NA,CASSRDILAKNIQYF,TGTGCCAGCTCCCGTGATATATTAGCCAAAAACATTCAGTACTTC
TRBV28,medium-sized,TRBJ2-5,TRBD1,CASSPGTGDLRETQYF,TGTGCCAGCAGTCCCGGGACAGGGGATCTCAGGGAGACCCAGTACTTC
TRBV14,many,TRBJ1-1,NA,CASSQARITEAFF,TGTGCCAGCAGCCAAGCTCGGATCACTGAAGCTTTCTTT
TRBV7-9,many,TRBJ2-5,NA,CASSLGWNREVEETQYF,TGTGCCAGCAGCTTAGGATGGAACAGGGAGGTGGAGGAGACCCAGTACTTC
TRBV2,NA,TRBJ2-3,TRBD2,CASSDARGGRHTQYF,TGTGCCAGCAGTGATGCGCGGGGGGGCAGACATACGCAGTATTTT
TRBV10-2,many,TRBJ2-7,NA,CASSDAYEQYF,TGCGCCAGCAGTGATGCCTACGAGCAGTACTTC
TRBV20-1,many,TRBJ2-7,NA,CSAPLLGTYEQYF,TGCAGTGCTCCTTTGTTGGGTACCTACGAGCAGTACTTC
TRBV19,few,TRBJ2-1,NA,CASEGGEQFF,TGTGCCAGTGAGGGGGGTGAGCAGTTCTTC
TRBV11-2,many,TRBJ2-5,TRBD2,CASSLASGGTSGQETQYF,TGTGCCAGCAGCTTAGCTTCGGGGGGGACGTCGGGGCAAGAGACCCAGTACTTC
TRBV7-9,many,TRBJ2-1,NA,CASSPRQEHYNEQFF,TGTGCCAGCAGCCCAAGACAGGAACATTACAATGAGCAGTTCTTC
TRBV11-2,many,TRBJ2-7,NA,CASSWSGGGGEQYF,TGTGCCAGCAGCTGGTCCGGGGGCGGGGGCGAGCAGTACTTC